This T cell receptor beta chain was found in a study of response to subunit inactivated influenza vaccine (dated by TCRdb to 2016 to 2019). As for the study more broadly: Deep quantitative profiling of the T cell receptor repertoire was used in the study to follow responses to a trivalent subunit inactivated influenza vaccine.

The paper's findings and limits, for the study overall: According to the authors, only a limited number of new T cells may be recruited by each seasonal influenza vaccination.

CDR1 is given as LGHNA and CDR2 as YSLEER, both from the germline V gene. Relative to germline, V is missing 0 bases and J is missing 7 bases, with 10 bases of the junction outside any gene match. The CDR3 covers 17 residues, taking in both the cysteine and the phenylalanine. Only CDR3 DNA remains: 51 bases, in frame from the first base. In its sample, this clonotype was seen many times. Its cognate antigen has yet to be identified. No quality values exist for individual bases; no much larger clone is one base distant. The receptor library was made with RT-PCR. Sequencing was performed on an Illumina HiSeq 2500. TCRdb trimmed the raw reads at Q25, called clones with MiXCR and kept productive beta chains. Every distinct CDR3 protein forms one entry, paired with its most common genes and DNA. This sample has hundreds of thousands of distinct CDR3 sequences in its table, and less than 20% of those were observed once. In total, the top ten clones hold 11% of the sample.

The V gene is TRBV4-3 and the J gene is TRBJ2-2; the junction holds 8 bases that match TRBD2. The sequences come from PBMCs from blood, collected more than 4 days after vaccination. The sequence derives from a man aged 50-59 years who received an inactivated influenza vaccine. Donor details come from another sample of the same person, matched by shared clones. The nucleotide sequence reads as follows: TGCGCCAGCAGCCAAGAGTTCAGAGCGGGAGCGAACGGGGAGCTGTTTTTT. It translates to CASSQEFRAGANGELFF.